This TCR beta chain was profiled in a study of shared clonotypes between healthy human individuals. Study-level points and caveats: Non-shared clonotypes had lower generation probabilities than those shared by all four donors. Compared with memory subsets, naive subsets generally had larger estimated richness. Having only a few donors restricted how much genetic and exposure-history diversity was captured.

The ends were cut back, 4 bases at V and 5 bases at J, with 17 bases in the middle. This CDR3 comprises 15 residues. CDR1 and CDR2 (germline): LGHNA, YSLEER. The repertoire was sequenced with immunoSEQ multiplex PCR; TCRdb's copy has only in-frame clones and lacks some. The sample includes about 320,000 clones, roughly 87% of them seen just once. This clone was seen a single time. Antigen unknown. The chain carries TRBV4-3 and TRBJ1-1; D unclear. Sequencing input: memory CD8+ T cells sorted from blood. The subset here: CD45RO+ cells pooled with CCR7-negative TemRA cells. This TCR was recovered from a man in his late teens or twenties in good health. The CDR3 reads CASSRSGPAQTEAFF. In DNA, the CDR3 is TGCGCCAGCAGCCGCAGTGGTCCCGCCCAAACTGAAGCTTTCTTT.